This entry lists 2 T cell receptor beta chains sequenced from one sample in a study of beta chain features in type 1 diabetes. Reverse transcribing all isolated RNA meant expressed TCRB transcripts were sequenced. Only in-frame clones appear in the TCRdb table, and some are missing; sequencing was by immunoSEQ multiplex PCR. Seen here are 120,000 to 150,000 clones, 8% to 13% observed once, and the top ten hold approximately 1.3%. Specimen: naive CD4+ T cells from blood. These receptors all come from a man aged 18-30 years in good health.

This sequence joins TRBV5-4 and TRBJ2-2; D perhaps matches TRBD2 (6 bases). The CDR3 totals 15 residues. The V end lost 1 base, the J end lost 5 bases, and 12 bases lay between the germline ends. Germline-derived CDR1 and CDR2 are SGHNT and YYREEE (reference sequence). The CDR3 protein is CASSLSARGTGELFF. The CDR3 region has the DNA TGTGCCAGCAGCTTGTCGGCCCGGGGGACCGGGGAGCTGTTTTTT.

The genes are TRBV7-9 and TRBJ1-6; a weak D match, TRBD1 (6 bases). V was cut by 5 bases and J by 7 bases, with 12 bases left in between. This CDR3 contains 14 residues. Germline V lookup: CDR1 SEHNR, CDR2 FQNEAQ (reference sequence). The CDR3 nucleotides read TGTGCCAGCAGCCGCAGCCAGGGGAATTCACCCCTCCACTTT. It is translated as CASSRSQGNSPLHF.